What follows describes a single T cell receptor beta chain. These data belong to a study of T cell repertoires in cytomegalovirus infection. TCRdb processed the reads anew with MiXCR; each CDR3 protein has one entry. In the table there are hundreds of thousands of distinct CDR3 sequences, 20% to 25% of which are singletons. Germline V CDR1 and CDR2: SGHVS, FNYEAQ. V gave up 4 bases and J gave up 0 bases, with 13 bases separating them. The CDR3 runs to 17 residues. The V gene is TRBV7-6, the J gene TRBJ2-6; D is unresolved. This TCR was sampled from a human donor in good health (CMV status not recorded). Some clones in this sample may be carry-over from other donors' samples. The sequencing sample was made of CD8+ T cells from PBMCs. CDR3 nucleotides: TGTGCCAGCAGCTCTGAGGCAGCCTACTCTGGGGCCAACGTCCTGACTTTC. It codes for CASSSEAAYSGANVLTF.